This T cell receptor beta chain is drawn from a study of CD8+ T cells in alopecia areata. Isolated RNA was reverse transcribed into cDNA used as the sequencing template. TCRdb keeps only in-frame clones here, not all; method: immunoSEQ multiplex PCR. The data show about 110,000 clones, approximately 63% seen once. The ends were cut back, 6 bases at V and 4 bases at J, with 12 bases in the middle. The CDR3 is made up of 13 amino acids. Germline CDR1 MNHEY, CDR2 SMNVEV (reference sequence). The rearrangement links TRBV27 to TRBJ1-1; D is unresolved. This clonotype was sampled from a human donor in good health. Input material: CD8+ T cells sorted from blood. CDR3 bases: TGTGCCAGCAGATCCGGACCGAGCACTGAAGCTTTCTTT. Translation: CASRSGPSTEAFF.